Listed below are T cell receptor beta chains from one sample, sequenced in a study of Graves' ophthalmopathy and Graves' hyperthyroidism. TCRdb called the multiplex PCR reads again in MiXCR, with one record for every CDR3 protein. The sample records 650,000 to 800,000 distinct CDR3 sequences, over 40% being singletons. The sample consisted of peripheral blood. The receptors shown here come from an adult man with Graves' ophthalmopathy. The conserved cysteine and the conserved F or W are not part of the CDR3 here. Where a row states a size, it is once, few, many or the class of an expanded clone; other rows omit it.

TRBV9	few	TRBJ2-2	ASSPRTSGEHTGELF
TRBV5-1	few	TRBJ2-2	ASSTGLAETGELF
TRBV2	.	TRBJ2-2	ASVTGGYGTGELF
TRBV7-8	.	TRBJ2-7	ASSLQLAGVNEQY
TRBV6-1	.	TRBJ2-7	ATWGGVDEQY
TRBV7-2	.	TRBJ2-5	ASSGSGGGQETQY
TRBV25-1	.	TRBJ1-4	ACSARVQNRGEKLF
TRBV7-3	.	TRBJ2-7	ASSLVRGQY
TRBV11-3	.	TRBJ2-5	ASSSRGDKQETQY
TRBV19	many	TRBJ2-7	ASSGGLAGIYEQY
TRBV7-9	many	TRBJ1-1	ASSAQGTGNTEAF
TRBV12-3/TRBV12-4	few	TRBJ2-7	ASSSNLAGEVYEQY
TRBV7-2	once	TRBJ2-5	ASSVSDRTGETQY
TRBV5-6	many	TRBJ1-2	ASSLRSTGHHGYT
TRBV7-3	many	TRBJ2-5	ASSLSPQETQY
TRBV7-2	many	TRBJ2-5	ASSLQETGSETQY
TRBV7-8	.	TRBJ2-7	ASSSSGTSGYSSYEQY
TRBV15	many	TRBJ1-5	ATSRVVGGTYAGDNQPQH
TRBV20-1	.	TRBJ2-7	SAGTPAGTYEQY
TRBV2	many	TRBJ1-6	ASRVQGAQNSPLH
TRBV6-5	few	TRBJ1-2	ASWDSSGYT
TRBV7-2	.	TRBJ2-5	ASNPGPSQQTQY
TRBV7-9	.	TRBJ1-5	ASSGTEAGTQH
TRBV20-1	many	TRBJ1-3	SASTGGSGNTIY
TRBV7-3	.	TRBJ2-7	ASSQSTTATYEQY
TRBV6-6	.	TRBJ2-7	ASSYGTYGRDASYEQY
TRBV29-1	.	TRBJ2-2	SVVEMGRLF
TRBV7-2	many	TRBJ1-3	ASSLEIGSGNTIY
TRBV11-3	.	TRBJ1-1	ASSPPGLVAYTEAF
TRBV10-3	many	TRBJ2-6	AIMGAGANVLT
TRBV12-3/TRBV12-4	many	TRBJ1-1	ASSFHPGQNTEAF
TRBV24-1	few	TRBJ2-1	ATSSTDVQF
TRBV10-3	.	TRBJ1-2	ASRAVGANYGYT
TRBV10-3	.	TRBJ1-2	ATRDVSNYGYT
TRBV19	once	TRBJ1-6	ASSVLLGQRSSPLH
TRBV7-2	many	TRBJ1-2	ASSLDRGDYGYT
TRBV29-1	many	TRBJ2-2	SVEQGPGELF
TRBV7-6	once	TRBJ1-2	ASSGGQSLDYGYT
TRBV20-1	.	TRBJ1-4	SARVVQSGTGNLNEKLF
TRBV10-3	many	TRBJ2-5	AISVRGAETQY
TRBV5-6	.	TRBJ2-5	ASSLTSGGAWETQY
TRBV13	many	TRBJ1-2	ASSHSGGAENYGYT
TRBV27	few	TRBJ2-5	ASRDSQYQETQY
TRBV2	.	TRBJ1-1	ASRGGVAF
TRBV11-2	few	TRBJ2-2	ASSLAQRTGLAGELF
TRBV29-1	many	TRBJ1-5	SVELEGLWSNQPQH
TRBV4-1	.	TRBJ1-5	ASSQTYSNQPQH
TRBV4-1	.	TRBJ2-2	ASSQHGANTGELF
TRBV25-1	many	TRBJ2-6	ASFGTGIGANVLT
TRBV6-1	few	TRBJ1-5	ASSEGAAESAQH
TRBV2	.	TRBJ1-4	ASKEAENEKLF
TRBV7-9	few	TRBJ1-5	ASGTGGRYQPQH
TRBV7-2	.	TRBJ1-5	ASSVDWSYEQPQH
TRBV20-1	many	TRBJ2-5	SAIQDRVRETQY
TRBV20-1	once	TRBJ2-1	SASRGDGGNEQF
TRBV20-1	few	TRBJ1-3	SARDSGNTIY
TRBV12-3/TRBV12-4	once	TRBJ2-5	ASSSQGATETQY
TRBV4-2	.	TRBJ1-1	ASRQGGSTEAF
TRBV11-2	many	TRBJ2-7	ASSLAGGLPEQY
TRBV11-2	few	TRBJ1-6	ASSFRDIDSPLH